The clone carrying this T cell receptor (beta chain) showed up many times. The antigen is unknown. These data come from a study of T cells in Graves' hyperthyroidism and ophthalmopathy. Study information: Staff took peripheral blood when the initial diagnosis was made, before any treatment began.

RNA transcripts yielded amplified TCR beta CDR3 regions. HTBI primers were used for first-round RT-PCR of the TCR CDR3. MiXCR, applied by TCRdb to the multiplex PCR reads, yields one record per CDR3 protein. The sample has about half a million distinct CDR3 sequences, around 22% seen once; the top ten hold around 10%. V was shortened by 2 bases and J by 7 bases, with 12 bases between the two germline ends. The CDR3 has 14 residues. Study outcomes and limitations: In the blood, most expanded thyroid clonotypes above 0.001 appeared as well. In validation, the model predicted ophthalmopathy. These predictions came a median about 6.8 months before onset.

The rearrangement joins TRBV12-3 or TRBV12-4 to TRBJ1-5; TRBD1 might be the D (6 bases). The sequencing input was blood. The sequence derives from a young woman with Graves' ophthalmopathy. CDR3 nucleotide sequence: TGTGCCAGCAGTTTACTAGGGGGGAACCAGCCCCAGCATTTT. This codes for CASSLLGGNQPQHF.